This T cell receptor beta chain originates from a study of OX40 agonist ivuxolimab in advanced cancers. Clones were sequenced by immunoSEQ multiplex PCR, and TCRdb holds only the in-frame ones, with some missing. The sample has 45,000 or so clones; about nine tenths are singletons. Sequences were derived from CD4+ or CD8+ T cells sorted from blood, sampled in a trial of the OX40 agonist ivuxolimab. The TCR originated in an adult with an advanced solid tumor such as melanoma, head and neck, liver or kidney cancer.

CDR3 amino acids: CSAEKGGYTF. CDR3 in DNA: TGCAGTGCTGAAAAGGGGGGCTACACCTTC. The chain has TRBV20-1 and TRBJ1-2; D is possibly TRBD1 (5 bases). The CDR3 has 10 amino acids. The V end was cut by 5 bases, the J end by 8 bases, with 9 bases between. Germline-derived CDR1 and CDR2 are DFQATT and SNEGSKA (reference sequence).